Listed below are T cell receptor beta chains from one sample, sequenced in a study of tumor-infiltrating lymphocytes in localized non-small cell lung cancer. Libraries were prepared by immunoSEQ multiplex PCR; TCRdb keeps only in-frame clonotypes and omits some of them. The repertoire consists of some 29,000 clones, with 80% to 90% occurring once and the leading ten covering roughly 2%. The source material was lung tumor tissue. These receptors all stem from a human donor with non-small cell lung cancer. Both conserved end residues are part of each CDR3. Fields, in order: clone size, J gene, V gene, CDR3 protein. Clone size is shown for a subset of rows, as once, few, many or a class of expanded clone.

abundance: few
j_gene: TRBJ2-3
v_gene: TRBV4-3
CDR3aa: CASSQGSSDTQYF

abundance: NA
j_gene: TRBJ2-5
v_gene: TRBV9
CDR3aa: CASKTETEETQYF

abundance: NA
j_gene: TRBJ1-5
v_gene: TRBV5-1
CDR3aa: CASSPNTNQPQHF

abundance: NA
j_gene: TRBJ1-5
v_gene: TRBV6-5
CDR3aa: CARLVQGGNQPQHF

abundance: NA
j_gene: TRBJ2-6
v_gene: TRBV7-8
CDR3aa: CASSSRDSGANVLTF

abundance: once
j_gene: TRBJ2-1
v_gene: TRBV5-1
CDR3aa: CASSPWDSISNEQFF

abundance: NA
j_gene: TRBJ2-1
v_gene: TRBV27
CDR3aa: CAISPDWTGYNEQFF

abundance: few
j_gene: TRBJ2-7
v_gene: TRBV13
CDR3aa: CASSLASGLYQYF

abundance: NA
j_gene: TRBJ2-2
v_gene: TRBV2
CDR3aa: CASRETGELFF

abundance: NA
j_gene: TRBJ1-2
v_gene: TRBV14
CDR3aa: CASSPWGDRGNYGYTF

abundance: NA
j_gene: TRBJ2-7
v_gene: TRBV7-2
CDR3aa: CASSSGGVHEQYF

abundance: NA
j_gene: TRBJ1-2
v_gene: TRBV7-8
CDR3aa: CASSLGARGFGYTF

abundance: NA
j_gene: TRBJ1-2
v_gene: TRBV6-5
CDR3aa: CASSYHRGPYGYTF

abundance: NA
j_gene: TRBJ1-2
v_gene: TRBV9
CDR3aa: CASSEGVGYGYTF

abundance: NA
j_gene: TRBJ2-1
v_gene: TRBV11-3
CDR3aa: CASSLEGNEQFF

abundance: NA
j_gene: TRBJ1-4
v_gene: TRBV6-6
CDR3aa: CASNGQGLNEKLFF

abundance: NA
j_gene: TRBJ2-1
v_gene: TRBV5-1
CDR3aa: CASSQLAGGYNEQFF

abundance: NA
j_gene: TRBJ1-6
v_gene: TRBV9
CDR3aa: CASSGLHQNNSPLHF

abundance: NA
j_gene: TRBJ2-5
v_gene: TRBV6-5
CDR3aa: CASSGVYQETQYF

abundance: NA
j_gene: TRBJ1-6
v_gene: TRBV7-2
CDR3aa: CASSLTQGGRGPLHF

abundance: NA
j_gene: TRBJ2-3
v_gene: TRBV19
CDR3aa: CASREKGGGGTQYF

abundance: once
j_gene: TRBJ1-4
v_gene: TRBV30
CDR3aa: CAWSVLLGRQGQSEKLFF

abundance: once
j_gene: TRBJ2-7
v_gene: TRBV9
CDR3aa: CASSVGVPTGEQYF

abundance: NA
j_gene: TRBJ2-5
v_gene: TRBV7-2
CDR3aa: CASSPGNQETQYF

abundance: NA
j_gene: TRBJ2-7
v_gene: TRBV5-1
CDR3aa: CASSVGQGFYEQYF

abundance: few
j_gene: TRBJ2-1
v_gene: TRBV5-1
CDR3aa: CASSLERQANEQFF

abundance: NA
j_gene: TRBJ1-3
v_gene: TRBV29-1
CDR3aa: CSVWGSGNTIYF

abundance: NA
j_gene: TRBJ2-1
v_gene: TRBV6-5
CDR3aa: CASSSLGTGLYNEQFF

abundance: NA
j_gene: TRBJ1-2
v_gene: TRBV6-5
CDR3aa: CASSPDRGIYGYTF

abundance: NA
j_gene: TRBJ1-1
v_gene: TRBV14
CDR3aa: CASSHLGRVPEAFF

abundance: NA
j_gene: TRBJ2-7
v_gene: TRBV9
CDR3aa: CASSTSGTATEQYF

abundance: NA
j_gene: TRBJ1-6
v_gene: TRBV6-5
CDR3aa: CASRDSPYNSPLHF

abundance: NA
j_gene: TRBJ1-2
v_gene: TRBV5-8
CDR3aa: CASSLSTRRGYTF

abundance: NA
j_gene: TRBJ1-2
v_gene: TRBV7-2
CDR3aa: CASSPRQGGFNYGYTF

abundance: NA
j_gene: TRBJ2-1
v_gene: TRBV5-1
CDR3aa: CASSFLAGDLYNEQFF

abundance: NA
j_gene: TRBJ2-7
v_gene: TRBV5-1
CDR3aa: CASSLGGQGASSYEQYF

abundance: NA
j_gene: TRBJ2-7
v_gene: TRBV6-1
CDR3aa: CASSETSLQGTGYEQYF

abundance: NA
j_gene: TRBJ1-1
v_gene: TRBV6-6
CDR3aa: CASTGTAMNTEAFF

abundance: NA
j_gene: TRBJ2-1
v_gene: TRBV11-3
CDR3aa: CASSLVVSNEQFF

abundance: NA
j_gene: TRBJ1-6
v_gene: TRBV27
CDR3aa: CASSFLGIGHSPLHF

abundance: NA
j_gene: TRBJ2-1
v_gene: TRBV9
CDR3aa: CASSVAGWDEQFF

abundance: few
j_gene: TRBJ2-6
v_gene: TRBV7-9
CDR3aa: CASSSTHTGGNSGANVLTF